These 10 T cell receptor beta chains were all obtained from the same sample, sequenced in a study of neoadjuvant nivolumab and ipilimumab in lung cancer. Measured with immunoSEQ multiplex PCR; TCRdb has only the in-frame clones, and not every one. Counted here are about 18,000 clones, around 87% occurring once; the ten biggest clones make up less than 2.5%. Source: peripheral blood, taken before neoadjuvant nivolumab, alone or with ipilimumab. The receptors originated from an adult with non-small cell lung cancer.

V and J are TRBV7-9 and TRBJ1-1; D ambiguous. V was pared by 5 bases and J by 5 bases, with 15 bases between. Germline-derived CDR1 and CDR2 are SEHNR and FQNEAQ (reference sequence). This CDR3 has 14 residues. This chain's CDR3 is CASSPPGSGTEAFF. The CDR3 nucleotides are TGTGCCAGCAGCCCGCCCGGGTCGGGAACTGAAGCTTTCTTT.

Concerning this clone: This sample includes further DNA sequences coding for the same CDR3. The V and J genes are TRBV18 and TRBJ1-1; possible D gene TRBD1, 6 bases. Trimming removed 6 bases from V and 4 bases from J, with 12 bases in between. From germline, CDR1 is KGHSH and CDR2 LQKENI. This CDR3 is built from 13 residues. Here the CDR3 DNA reads TGTGCCAGCTCTCCCCAGGGGAGCACTGAAGCTTTCTTT. This translates into CASSPQGSTEAFF.

The chain joins TRBV7-9 to TRBJ1-1; tentative D call: TRBD1 (6 bases). The CDR3 is 16 residues long. Trimming stripped 5 bases from V and 6 bases from J, with 22 bases between. CDR1 is SEHNR, CDR2 FQNEAQ, per germline (reference sequence). CDR3: CASSRDNVQGRAEAFF. The CDR3, as DNA: TGTGCCAGCAGCCGTGACAACGTCCAGGGGCGGGCTGAAGCTTTCTTT. Together with reference TRBV7-9 and TRBJ1-1, the CDR3 gives the full variable domain: DTGVSQNPRHKITKRGQNVTFRCDPISEHNRLYWYRQTLGQGPEFLTYFQNEAQLEKSRLLSDRFSAERPKGSFSTLEIQRTEQGDSAMYLCASSRDNVQGRAEAFFGQGTRLTVV.

The CDR3 sequence: CASSLGGSADTQYF. For the CDR3, the DNA is TGTGCCAGCAGCTTAGGTGGGTCAGCAGATACGCAGTATTTT. This rearrangement joins TRBV11-2 to TRBJ2-3; D remains ambiguous. There are 14 residues in the CDR3. Germline CDR1 and CDR2: SGHAT and FQNNGV. Trimming took 1 base from V and 4 from J, leaving 9 bases between them.

The chain uses TRBV4-2 and TRBJ2-7; D is perhaps TRBD2 (5 bases). The CDR3 is made up of 16 amino acids. V lost 0 bases to trimming and J lost 7 bases, with 19 bases between them. Per germline, CDR1 LGHNA and CDR2 YNFKEQ. This CDR3 reads CASSQEQRLRSGEQYF. CDR3 nucleotide sequence: TGTGCCAGCAGCCAAGAACAAAGGTTGCGGTCGGGGGAGCAGTACTTC.

The chain carries TRBV7-8 and TRBJ2-7, with D unclear. Trimming took off 4 bases at V and 0 bases at J, with 10 bases between the two ends. This CDR3 has 14 amino acids. In germline, CDR1 is SGHVS, CDR2 FQNEAQ. Here the CDR3 reads CASSSSQISYEQYF. The DNA of the CDR3 is TGTGCCAGCAGCTCGTCCCAGATCTCCTACGAGCAGTACTTC.

This chain links TRBV5-4 with TRBJ1-2; maybe TRBD1 (6 bases). Trimming took 4 bases from V and 0 from J, leaving 10 bases between them. From germline, CDR1 is SGHNT and CDR2 YYREEE (reference sequence). The CDR3 extends over 14 amino acids. The CDR3 nucleotides are TGTGCCAGCAGCCGCCCAGGGGCTAACTATGGCTACACCTTC. This sequence encodes CASSRPGANYGYTF.

This chain connects TRBV30 to TRBJ1-2; no reliable D call. Per the germline V gene, CDR1 is GTSNPN and CDR2 is SVGIG (reference sequence). CDR3 size: 13 residues. V was cut by 1 base and J by 4 bases, with 10 bases left in between. Here the CDR3 reads CAWSDSAGYGYTF. In nucleotides, the CDR3 is TGTGCCTGGAGTGATAGCGCTGGCTATGGCTACACCTTC.

V gene TRBV20-1 combines with J gene TRBJ2-7; no reliable D call. This CDR3 region has 10 residues. In germline, CDR1 is DFQATT, CDR2 SNEGSKA (reference sequence). The CDR3 spells CSTTPDEQYF. CDR3 sequence (DNA): TGCAGCACAACGCCGGACGAGCAGTACTTC.

CDR3 in amino acids: CSAREREKQFF. In DNA form, the CDR3 reads TGCAGTGCTAGAGAACGGGAGAAGCAGTTCTTC. V gene TRBV20-1 combines with J gene TRBJ2-1; the D gene is possibly TRBD2 (6 bases). CDR3 size: 11 residues. The ends were cut back, 0 bases at V and 11 bases at J, with 8 bases in the middle. CDR1 is DFQATT and CDR2 is SNEGSKA in the germline V gene (reference sequence).